A selection of T cell receptor beta chains follows, all from one sample in a study of Ad26.COV2.S vaccination and SARS-CoV-2 variants. This table comes from immunoSEQ multiplex PCR, and its TCRdb copy is limited to in-frame clones, with some not included. This sample yields about 480,000 clones, of which approximately 88% are seen a single time; 9.5% to 15% belongs to the top ten. The specimen comprised peripheral blood, sampled in a trial of Ad26.COV2.S vaccine versus placebo. The receptor source for this set is a person aged 18 to 65 who received the Ad26.COV2.S COVID-19 vaccine or a placebo. CDR3s include the opening cysteine and the closing phenylalanine or tryptophan. A D gene is named only where the DNA matches it firmly. Clone size is stated in some rows and not others, as once, few, many or a class when expanded.

CDR3 protein: CASSLLGGGGVNTEAFF; CDR3 DNA: TGTGCCAGCAGCTTGTTGGGGGGCGGAGGGGTAAACACTGAAGCTTTCTTT; V gene: TRBV5-6; clone size: -; J gene: TRBJ1-1; D gene: -
CDR3 protein: CAIKGGWAPNTEAFF; CDR3 DNA: TGTGCCATTAAGGGAGGGTGGGCCCCGAACACTGAAGCTTTCTTT; V gene: TRBV10-3; clone size: -; J gene: TRBJ1-1; D gene: -
CDR3 protein: CASTPSGGFSDTQYF; CDR3 DNA: TGTGCCAGCACCCCCAGTGGTGGCTTCTCAGATACGCAGTATTTT; V gene: TRBV3-1/TRBV3-2; clone size: -; J gene: TRBJ2-3; D gene: -
CDR3 protein: CASSPRTSSREETQYF; CDR3 DNA: TGTGCCAGCAGCCCGAGGACTAGCTCGAGGGAGGAGACCCAGTACTTC; V gene: TRBV3-1/TRBV3-2; clone size: -; J gene: TRBJ2-5; D gene: TRBD2
CDR3 protein: CASSQVGDTQYF; CDR3 DNA: TGCGCCAGCAGCCAAGTTGGCGATACGCAGTATTTT; V gene: TRBV4-3; clone size: -; J gene: TRBJ2-3; D gene: -
CDR3 protein: CASSQVGRAGGDEKLFF; CDR3 DNA: TGCGCCAGCAGCCAAGTCGGAAGGGCGGGGGGCGATGAAAAACTGTTTTTT; V gene: TRBV4-1; clone size: -; J gene: TRBJ1-4; D gene: -
CDR3 protein: CAINGGTGDAEAFF; CDR3 DNA: TGTGCCATCAACGGCGGGACAGGGGATGCGGAAGCTTTCTTT; V gene: TRBV10-3; clone size: -; J gene: TRBJ1-1; D gene: TRBD1
CDR3 protein: CASSRQQGTNPEAFF; CDR3 DNA: TGCGCCAGCAGCCGCCAACAGGGTACAAATCCTGAAGCTTTCTTT; V gene: TRBV4-1; clone size: -; J gene: TRBJ1-1; D gene: -
CDR3 protein: CASSPIGTGLSYEQYF; CDR3 DNA: TGTGCCAGCAGCCCCATCGGGACAGGGCTCTCCTACGAGCAGTACTTC; V gene: TRBV7-8; clone size: -; J gene: TRBJ2-7; D gene: TRBD1
CDR3 protein: CASSFGSGQPYGYTF; CDR3 DNA: TGTGCCAGCAGCTTTGGCTCCGGACAGCCGTATGGCTACACCTTC; V gene: TRBV7-2; clone size: -; J gene: TRBJ1-2; D gene: -
CDR3 protein: CAWSYPTSGAYEQYF; CDR3 DNA: TGTGCCTGGAGCTACCCGACTAGCGGAGCCTACGAGCAGTACTTC; V gene: TRBV30; clone size: -; J gene: TRBJ2-7; D gene: TRBD2
CDR3 protein: CASSLLASGRRAGELFF; CDR3 DNA: TGTGCCAGCAGCCTCCTGGCTAGCGGGAGACGCGCCGGGGAGCTGTTTTTT; V gene: TRBV5-4; clone size: -; J gene: TRBJ2-2; D gene: TRBD2
CDR3 protein: CASSTGQGETEGYTF; CDR3 DNA: TGTGCCAGCAGCACAGGACAGGGAGAAACGGAGGGCTACACCTTC; V gene: TRBV11-3; clone size: -; J gene: TRBJ1-2; D gene: TRBD1
CDR3 protein: CASSWALAGFTGELFF; CDR3 DNA: TGTGCCAGTAGTTGGGCACTAGCGGGATTCACCGGGGAGCTGTTTTTT; V gene: TRBV19; clone size: -; J gene: TRBJ2-2; D gene: TRBD2
CDR3 protein: CASKDRVSSYNSPLHF; CDR3 DNA: TGTGCCAGCAAAGACAGGGTGAGCTCCTATAATTCACCCCTCCACTTT; V gene: TRBV6-6; clone size: once; J gene: TRBJ1-6; D gene: TRBD1
CDR3 protein: CAWREPGQNTEAFF; CDR3 DNA: TGTGCCTGGAGAGAACCGGGACAGAACACTGAAGCTTTCTTT; V gene: TRBV30; clone size: -; J gene: TRBJ1-1; D gene: -
CDR3 protein: CASSSSGTGRNTIYF; CDR3 DNA: TGTGCCAGCAGTTCATCCGGGACAGGGCGAAACACCATATATTTT; V gene: TRBV6-1; clone size: -; J gene: TRBJ1-3; D gene: TRBD1
CDR3 protein: CASSIRVGSYNEQFF; CDR3 DNA: TGTGCCAGTAGTATCAGGGTAGGCTCCTACAATGAGCAGTTCTTC; V gene: TRBV19; clone size: once; J gene: TRBJ2-1; D gene: -
CDR3 protein: CASRENEKLFF; CDR3 DNA: TGCGCCAGCAGGGAGAATGAAAAACTGTTTTTT; V gene: TRBV4-3; clone size: -; J gene: TRBJ1-4; D gene: -
CDR3 protein: CATRSYNEQFF; CDR3 DNA: TGTGCCACCAGATCCTACAATGAGCAGTTCTTC; V gene: TRBV28; clone size: -; J gene: TRBJ2-1; D gene: -